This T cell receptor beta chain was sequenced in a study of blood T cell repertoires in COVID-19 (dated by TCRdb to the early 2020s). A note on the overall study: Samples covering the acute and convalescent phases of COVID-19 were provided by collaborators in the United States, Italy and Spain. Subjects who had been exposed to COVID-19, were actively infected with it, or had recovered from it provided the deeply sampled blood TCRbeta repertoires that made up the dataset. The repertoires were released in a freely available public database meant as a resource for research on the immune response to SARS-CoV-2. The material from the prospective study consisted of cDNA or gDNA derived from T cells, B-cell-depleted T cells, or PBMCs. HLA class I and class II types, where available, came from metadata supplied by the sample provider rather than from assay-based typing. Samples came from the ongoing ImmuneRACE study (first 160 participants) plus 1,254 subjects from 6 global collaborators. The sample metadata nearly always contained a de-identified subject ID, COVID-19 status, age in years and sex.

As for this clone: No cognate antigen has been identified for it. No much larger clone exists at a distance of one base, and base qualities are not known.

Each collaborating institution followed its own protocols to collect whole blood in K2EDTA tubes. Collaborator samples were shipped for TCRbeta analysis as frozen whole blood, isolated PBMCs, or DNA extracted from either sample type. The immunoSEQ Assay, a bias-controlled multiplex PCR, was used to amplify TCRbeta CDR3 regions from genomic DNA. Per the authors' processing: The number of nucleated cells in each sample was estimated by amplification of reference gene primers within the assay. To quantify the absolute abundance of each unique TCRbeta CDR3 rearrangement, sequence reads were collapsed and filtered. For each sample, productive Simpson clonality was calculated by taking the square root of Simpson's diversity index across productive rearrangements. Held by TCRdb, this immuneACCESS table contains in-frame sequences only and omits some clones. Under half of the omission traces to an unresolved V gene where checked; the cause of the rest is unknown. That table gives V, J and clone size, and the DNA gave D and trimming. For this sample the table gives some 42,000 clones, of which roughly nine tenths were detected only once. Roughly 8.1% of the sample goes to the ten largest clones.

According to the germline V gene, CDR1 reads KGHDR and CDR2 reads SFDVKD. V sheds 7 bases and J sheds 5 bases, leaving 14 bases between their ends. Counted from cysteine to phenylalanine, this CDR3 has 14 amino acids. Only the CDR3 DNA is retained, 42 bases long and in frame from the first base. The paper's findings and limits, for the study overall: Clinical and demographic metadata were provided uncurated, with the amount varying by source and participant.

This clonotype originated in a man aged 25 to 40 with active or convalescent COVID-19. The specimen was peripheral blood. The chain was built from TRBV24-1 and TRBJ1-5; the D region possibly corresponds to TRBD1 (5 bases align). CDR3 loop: CATSLGGVDQPQHF. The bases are TGTGCCACCAGCCTAGGAGGGGTAGATCAGCCCCAGCATTTT.